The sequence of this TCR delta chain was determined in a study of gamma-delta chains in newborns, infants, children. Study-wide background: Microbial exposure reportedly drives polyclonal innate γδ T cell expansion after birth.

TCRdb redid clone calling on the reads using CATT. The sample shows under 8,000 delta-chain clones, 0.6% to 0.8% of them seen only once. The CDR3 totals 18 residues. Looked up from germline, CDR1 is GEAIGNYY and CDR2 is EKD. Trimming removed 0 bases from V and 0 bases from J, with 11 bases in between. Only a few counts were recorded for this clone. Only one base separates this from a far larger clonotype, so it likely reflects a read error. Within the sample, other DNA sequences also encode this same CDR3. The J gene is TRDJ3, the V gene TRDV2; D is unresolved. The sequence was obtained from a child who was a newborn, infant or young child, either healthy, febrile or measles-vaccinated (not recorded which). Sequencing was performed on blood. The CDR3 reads CACDTAGTPSWDTRQMFF. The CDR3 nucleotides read TGTGCCTGTGACACCGCCGGGACCCCCTCCTGGGACACCCGACAGATGTTTTTC.